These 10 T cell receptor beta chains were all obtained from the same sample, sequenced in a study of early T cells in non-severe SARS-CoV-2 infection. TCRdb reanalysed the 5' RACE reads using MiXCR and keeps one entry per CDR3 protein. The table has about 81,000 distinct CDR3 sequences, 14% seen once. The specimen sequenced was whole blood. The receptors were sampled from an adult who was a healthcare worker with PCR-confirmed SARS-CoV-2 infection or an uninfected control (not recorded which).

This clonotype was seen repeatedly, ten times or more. The CDR3 DNA sequence: TGTGCCAGCAGCTGGGGACAGGGGGCAGAGACTGAAGCTTTCTTT. It yields the protein CASSWGQGAETEAFF. J is TRBJ1-1 and V is TRBV5-6, with 12 bases matching TRBD1. Trimming at V came to 3 bases and at J to 5 bases, leaving 5 bases not matched to a gene. The CDR3 consists of 15 residues. Germline CDR1 is SGHDT and CDR2 is YYEEEE.

DNA of the CDR3: TGCGCCAGCAGTAAAATTCTTGGGGTTCAAGAGACCCAGTACTTC. Its protein product is CASSKILGVQETQYF. This chain links TRBV5-1 with TRBJ2-5; D is unclear. Germline V CDR1 and CDR2: SGHRS, YFSETQ. V was cut by 5 bases and J by 2 bases, with 16 bases left in between. CDR3 length: 15 residues.

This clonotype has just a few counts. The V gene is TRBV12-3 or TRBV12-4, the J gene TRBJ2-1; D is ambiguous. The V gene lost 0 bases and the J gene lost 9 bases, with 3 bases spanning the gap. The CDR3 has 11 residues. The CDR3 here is CASSLAGEQFF. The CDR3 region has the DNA TGTGCCAGCAGTTTAGCCGGTGAGCAGTTCTTC.

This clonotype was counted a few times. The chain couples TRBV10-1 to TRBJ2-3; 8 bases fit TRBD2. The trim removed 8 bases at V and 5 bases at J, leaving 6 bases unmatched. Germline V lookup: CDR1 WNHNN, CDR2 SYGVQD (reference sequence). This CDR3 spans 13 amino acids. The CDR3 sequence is CASSGGAVDTQYF. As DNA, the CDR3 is TGCGCCAGCTCCGGGGGGGCCGTAGATACGCAGTATTTT.

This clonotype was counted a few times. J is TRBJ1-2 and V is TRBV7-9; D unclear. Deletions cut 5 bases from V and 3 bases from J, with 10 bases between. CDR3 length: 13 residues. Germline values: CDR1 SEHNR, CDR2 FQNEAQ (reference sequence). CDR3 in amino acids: CASSLGQYYGYTF. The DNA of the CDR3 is TGTGCCAGCAGCCTAGGGCAGTACTATGGCTACACCTTC.

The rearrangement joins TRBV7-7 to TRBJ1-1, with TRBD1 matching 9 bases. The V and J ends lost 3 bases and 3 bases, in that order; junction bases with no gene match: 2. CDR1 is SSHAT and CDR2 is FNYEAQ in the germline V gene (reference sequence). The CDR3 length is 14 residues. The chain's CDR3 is CASSFRDRDTEAFF. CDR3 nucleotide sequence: TGTGCCAGCAGCTTCCGGGACAGGGACACTGAAGCTTTCTTT.

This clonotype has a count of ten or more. This CDR3 is CSARDFVDTQYF. CDR3 bases: TGCAGTGCTAGAGATTTTGTGGATACGCAGTATTTT. The chain has TRBV20-1 and TRBJ2-3; D gene uncertain. Trimming took off 0 bases at V and 6 bases at J, with 7 bases between the two ends. From germline, CDR1 is DFQATT and CDR2 SNEGSKA (reference sequence). CDR3 length: 12 residues.

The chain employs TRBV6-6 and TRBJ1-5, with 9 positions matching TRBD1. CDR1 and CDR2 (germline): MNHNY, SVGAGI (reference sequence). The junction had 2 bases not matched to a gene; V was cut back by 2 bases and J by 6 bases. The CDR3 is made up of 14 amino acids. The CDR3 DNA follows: TGTGCCAGCAGTTACGGACAGGGGAGTCAGCCCCAGCATTTT. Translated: CASSYGQGSQPQHF.

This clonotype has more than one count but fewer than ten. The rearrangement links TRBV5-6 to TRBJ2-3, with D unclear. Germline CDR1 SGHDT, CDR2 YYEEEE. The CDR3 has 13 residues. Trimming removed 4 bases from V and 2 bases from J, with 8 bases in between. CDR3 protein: CASSHRLTDTQYF. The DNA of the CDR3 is TGTGCCAGCAGCCACAGACTCACAGATACGCAGTATTTT. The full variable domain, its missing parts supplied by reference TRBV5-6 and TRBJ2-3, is DAGVTQSPTHLIKTRGQQVTLRCSPKSGHDTVSWYQQALGQGPQFIFQYYEEEERQRGNFPDRFSGHQFPNYSSELNVNALLLGDSALYLCASSHRLTDTQYFGPGTRLTVL.

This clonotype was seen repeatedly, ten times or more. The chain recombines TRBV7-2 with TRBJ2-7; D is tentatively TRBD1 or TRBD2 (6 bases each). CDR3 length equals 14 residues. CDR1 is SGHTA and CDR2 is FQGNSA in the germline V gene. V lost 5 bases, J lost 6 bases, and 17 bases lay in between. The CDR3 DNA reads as TGTGCCAGCAGCACCGCCCCGGGGGCATCCGAGCAGTACTTC. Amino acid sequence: CASSTAPGASEQYF.